This entry is about one T cell receptor (beta chain). This entry is derived from a study of blood T cell repertoires in COVID-19. Looking at the study overall: PBMCs, B-cell-depleted T cells, or T cells were the source of the cDNA or gDNA that made up the material.

The germline V gene has CDR1 SGHNT and CDR2 YENEEA. Trimming pared 2 bases from V and 4 bases from J, leaving 10 bases between. This CDR3 has 14 amino acids. The method was immunoSEQ multiplex PCR; TCRdb's version includes in-frame clones alone and lacks a portion of them. In the table there are about 210,000 clones, over 75% of which are singletons. Sample: peripheral blood. The clonotype originates from a woman aged 40 to 50 with acute or convalescent COVID-19. J is TRBJ2-3 and V is TRBV11-3, with D hard to call. CDR3 sequence: CASSLSLAADTQYF. Here the CDR3 DNA reads TGTGCCAGCAGCTTAAGTTTGGCAGCAGATACGCAGTATTTT.